A single sample is the source of the 30 T cell receptor beta chains below, sequenced in a study of control samples from healthy donors and cancer patients. The protocol was immunoSEQ multiplex PCR, while the TCRdb copy is restricted to in-frame clones and leaves out a portion. In the table there are more than 85,000 clones, under 95% of which are singletons. What was sequenced was blood. Receptors were obtained from a woman under 30 in good health.

The V and J genes are TRBV19 and TRBJ1-6, with TRBD1 matching 7 bases. CDR1 is LNHDA, CDR2 SQIVND, per germline (reference sequence). This CDR3 is 14 amino acids long. Trimming at V came to 1 base and at J to 10 bases, leaving 4 bases not matched to a gene. CDR3 in DNA: TGTGCCAGTAGTATAGGACAGGGCGGCTCACCCCTCCACTTT. The encoded protein is CASSIGQGGSPLHF.

This clone was observed a few times. The chain uses TRBV4-2 and TRBJ1-6; D might be TRBD1 (6 bases). CDR1 and CDR2 (germline): LGHNA, YNFKEQ. V lost 3 bases to trimming and J lost 7 bases, with 10 bases between them. This CDR3 region has 14 residues. CDR3 coding DNA: TGTGCCAGCAGCCACGGACAGAGAAATTCACCCCTCCACTTT. Translation gives CASSHGQRNSPLHF.

This clone was found a few times. V gene TRBV19 combines with J gene TRBJ2-7; tentative D call: TRBD1 (5 bases). Germline V gives CDR1 LNHDA, CDR2 SQIVND (reference sequence). CDR3 length equals 15 residues. V lost 5 bases and J 0 bases, leaving 14 bases between the germline ends. For the CDR3, the DNA is TGTGCCAGTAGTCTTCAGGGCGGCCCCTCCTACGAGCAGTACTTC. Encoded protein: CASSLQGGPSYEQYF. Filled out from reference TRBV19 and TRBJ2-7, the complete variable domain reads DGGITQSPKYLFRKEGQNVTLSCEQNLNHDAMYWYRQDPGQGLRLIYYSQIVNDFQKGDIAEGYSVSREKKESFPLTVTSAQKNPTAFYLCASSLQGGPSYEQYFGPGTRLTVT.

V and J are TRBV28 and TRBJ2-7, with D unresolved. Looked up from germline, CDR1 is MDHEN and CDR2 is SYDVKM. The CDR3 has 13 residues. The germline V and J ends were trimmed by 1 base and 5 bases, with 9 bases remaining between them. The CDR3 loop is CASSLSGQNEQYF. In nucleotides, the CDR3 is TGTGCCAGCAGTTTATCTGGGCAAAACGAGCAGTACTTC.

The chain has TRBV5-1 and TRBJ2-6; D possibly corresponds to TRBD2 (5 bases). V was shortened by 0 bases and J by 4 bases, with 11 bases between the two germline ends. Germline assignment: CDR1 SGHRS and CDR2 YFSETQ. The CDR3 is 16 amino acids. The CDR3 DNA reads TGCGCCAGCAGCTTGGGGGCGGGCGGGGGGGCCAACGTCCTGACTTTC. Translated: CASSLGAGGGANVLTF.

The chain combines TRBV9 with TRBJ2-7, with D uncertain. V shed 0 bases and J shed 0 bases, with 7 bases lying between them. The CDR3 consists of 14 residues. Germline assignment: CDR1 SGDLS and CDR2 YYNGEE. This CDR3 is CASSVEQFSYEQYF. As DNA, the CDR3 is TGTGCCAGCAGCGTAGAACAGTTCTCCTACGAGCAGTACTTC. Using reference TRBV9 and TRBJ2-7 for the parts outside the CDR3, the full variable domain is DSGVTQTPKHLITATGQRVTLRCSPRSGDLSVYWYQQSLDQGLQFLIQYYNGEERAKGNILERFSAQQFPDLHSELNLSSLELGDSALYFCASSVEQFSYEQYFGPGTRLTVT.

This clone was seen once. The chain has TRBV13 and TRBJ2-5; tentatively, D is TRBD1 or TRBD2 (5 bases each). V lost 4 bases, J lost 3 bases, and 12 bases lay in between. The CDR3 has 14 amino acids. Germline V gene sequence: CDR1 PRHDT, CDR2 FYEKMQ (reference sequence). As DNA, the CDR3 is TGTGCCAGCAGCTCCCGAGGGGCCAAAGAGACCCAGTACTTC. Translated: CASSSRGAKETQYF.

The chain is built from TRBV29-1 and TRBJ2-7, with 7 bases matching TRBD1. The CDR3 extends over 13 amino acids. Germline values: CDR1 SQVTM, CDR2 ANQGSEA. J gave up 5 bases and V 7 bases, and 11 bases lay outside the gene matches. The CDR3 loop reads CSARDADRNEQYF. In nucleotides, the CDR3 is TGCAGCGCCCGGGACGCGGACAGGAACGAGCAGTACTTC.

The chain has TRBV7-9 and TRBJ2-3; maybe TRBD1 (5 bases). Germline V CDR1 and CDR2: SEHNR, FQNEAQ (reference sequence). Between the trimmed V and J ends, which lost 0 bases and 6 bases, there was a span of 16 bases. CDR3 length: 16 amino acids. The CDR3 nucleotides are TGTGCCAGCAGCTTAGCGTTAAGCAGGGCCTCGGATACGCAGTATTTT. This translates into CASSLALSRASDTQYF.

This clone was found a few times. The CDR3 loop reads CASSIGHSNQPQHF. In DNA, the CDR3 is TGTGCCAGTAGTATAGGGCATAGCAATCAGCCCCAGCATTTT. This sequence joins TRBV19 and TRBJ1-5; unclear D gene. The CDR3 is made up of 14 amino acids. Germline CDR1 LNHDA, CDR2 SQIVND (reference sequence). V was clipped by 1 base and J by 0 bases, with 4 bases between them.

V usage is TRBV19 and J usage is TRBJ2-4, with D perhaps assigned TRBD1 or TRBD2 (5 bases each). Germline CDR1 and CDR2: LNHDA and SQIVND (reference sequence). Trimming took 4 bases from V and 0 from J, leaving 13 bases between them. CDR3 size: 16 residues. This CDR3 reads CASSNRGSTAKNIQYF. The CDR3 DNA sequence: TGTGCCAGTAGTAACCGGGGCTCAACAGCCAAAAACATTCAGTACTTC.

This clone showed up just a few times. The chain carries TRBV7-2 and TRBJ2-5, with TRBD2 identical over 9 bases. Per germline, CDR1 SGHTA and CDR2 FQGNSA. The CDR3 loop spans 15 amino acids. The junction had 8 bases not matched to a gene; V was cut back by 5 bases and J by 4 bases. CDR3 nucleotide sequence: TGTGCCAGCAGCGCGGCGGGGGGGCCCGGAGAGACCCAGTACTTC. Protein product: CASSAAGGPGETQYF.

This chain uses TRBV3-1 (or the pseudogene TRBV3-2) with TRBJ2-7, with 8 bases fitting TRBD1. Germline V CDR1 and CDR2: LGHDT, YNNKEL (reference sequence). This CDR3 spans 15 amino acids. V trimming: 4 bases; J trimming: 5 bases; junction bases outside the gene matches: 10. The CDR3 DNA follows: TGTGCCAGCAGCCGAGCCGGCACAGGGGGTCACGAGCAGTACTTC. Residues: CASSRAGTGGHEQYF.

V usage is TRBV6-8 and J usage is TRBJ1-5; 7 bases align to TRBD1. Trimming removed 6 bases from V and 4 bases from J; junction bases left unmatched: 3. Per the germline V gene, CDR1 is MNHGY and CDR2 is SAAAGT. This CDR3 region has 13 residues. The CDR3 loop reads CASRTQGNQPQHF. CDR3 nucleotide sequence: TGTGCCAGCAGGACACAGGGGAATCAGCCCCAGCATTTT.

The chain employs TRBV7-6 and TRBJ1-5; D is uncertain. This CDR3 is 15 amino acids long. CDR1 and CDR2 from the germline V gene are SGHVS and FNYEAQ. Between the trimmed V and J ends, which lost 5 bases and 2 bases, there was a span of 13 bases. CDR3 amino acids: CASSLSSWGNQPQHF. CDR3 coding DNA: TGTGCCAGCAGCCTTTCCTCTTGGGGCAATCAGCCCCAGCATTTT.

CDR3 sequence reads: CASSVTGLASYEQYF. In DNA, the CDR3 is TGTGCCAGCAGCGTAACAGGACTGGCCTCCTACGAGCAGTACTTC. The V and J genes are TRBV9 and TRBJ2-7; D tentatively fits TRBD1 or TRBD2 (5 bases each). Germline V CDR1 and CDR2: SGDLS, YYNGEE. The CDR3 covers 15 residues. Trimming took 1 base from V and 0 from J, leaving 11 bases between them.

The V gene is TRBV28, the J gene TRBJ2-3; 7 bases agree with TRBD2. Germline CDR1 is MDHEN and CDR2 is SYDVKM. The CDR3 covers 14 residues. Trimming removed 5 bases from V and 3 bases from J; junction bases left unmatched: 5. This chain's CDR3 is CASSLSGATDTQYF. CDR3 in DNA: TGTGCCAGCAGTCTAAGCGGGGCGACAGATACGCAGTATTTT.

The chain has TRBV9 and TRBJ1-3; no clear D gene. V lost 3 bases, J lost 0 bases, and 13 bases lay in between. There are 16 residues in the CDR3. CDR1 SGDLS and CDR2 YYNGEE come from the germline V gene. The CDR3, as DNA: TGTGCCAGCAGCGCAGGCGACACGAGCTCTGGAAACACCATATATTTT. Translated, it gives CASSAGDTSSGNTIYF. Filled out from reference TRBV9 and TRBJ1-3, the complete variable domain reads DSGVTQTPKHLITATGQRVTLRCSPRSGDLSVYWYQQSLDQGLQFLIQYYNGEERAKGNILERFSAQQFPDLHSELNLSSLELGDSALYFCASSAGDTSSGNTIYFGEGSWLTVV.

This clone was counted a single time. This same CDR3 is encoded by further DNA sequences in the sample. This chain joins TRBV6-6 and TRBJ2-3, with 8 bases fitting TRBD2. V lost 4 bases and J lost 6; bases outside the gene matches: 9. The CDR3 has 15 residues. Germline assignment: CDR1 MNHNY and CDR2 SVGAGI (reference sequence). Here the CDR3 reads CASSLERGGHDTQYF. The CDR3 region has the DNA TGTGCCAGCAGTTTGGAACGGGGGGGCCATGATACGCAGTATTTT.

J is TRBJ2-5 and V is TRBV4-1, with TRBD2 identical over 10 bases. This CDR3 region has 19 residues. Losses at the gene ends were 2 bases for V and 4 bases for J; bases not matched to a gene: 16. In germline, CDR1 is MGHRA, CDR2 YSYEKL. CDR3 DNA sequence: TGCGCCAGCAGCCAAAGCCACCCATCTAGCGGGAGCGTTGGAGAGACCCAGTACTTC. It specifies CASSQSHPSSGSVGETQYF.

This chain joins TRBV21-1 and TRBJ1-2. TRBV21-1 is a documented pseudogene. The CDR3 is 14 amino acids. CDR3 sequence: CASSKIGEGHGYTF. The CDR3 nucleotides are TGTGCCAGCAGCAAAATCGGTGAGGGGCATGGCTACACCTTC.

The chain couples TRBV10-2 to TRBJ1-2; 9 bases match TRBD1. Germline V gives CDR1 WSHSY, CDR2 SAAADI. The CDR3 is 14 residues long. After removal of 5 bases from V and 8 bases from J, the junction contained 9 bases not matched to a gene. DNA for the CDR3: TGCGCCAGCAGTATAATAGGACAGGGGAAAGGCTACACCTTC. It specifies CASSIIGQGKGYTF.

This chain connects TRBV18 to TRBJ2-5; possibly TRBD1 for D (6 bases). CDR1 and CDR2 (germline): KGHSH, LQKENI. The V and J ends lost 3 bases and 2 bases respectively, with 10 bases between them. CDR3 length equals 14 residues. CDR3 in amino acids: CASSPDRNQETQYF. The CDR3, as DNA: TGTGCCAGCTCACCCGACAGGAATCAAGAGACCCAGTACTTC. The full variable domain, in which reference TRBV18 and TRBJ2-5 provide the parts outside the CDR3, is NAGVMQNPRHLVRRRGQEARLRCSPMKGHSHVYWYRQLPEEGLKFMVYLQKENIIDESGMPKERFSAEFPKEGPSILRIQQVVRGDSAAYFCASSPDRNQETQYFGPGTRLLVL.

The chain combines TRBV19 with TRBJ1-2; unclear D gene. Germline CDR1 is LNHDA and CDR2 is SQIVND (reference sequence). Deletions cut 8 bases from V and 1 base from J, with 8 bases between. This CDR3 spans 12 amino acids. The CDR3 DNA reads TGTGCCAGTTTGCATATTAACTATGGCTACACCTTC. As protein: CASLHINYGYTF.

The chain employs TRBV6-1 and TRBJ1-2; D remains ambiguous. The germline V and J ends were trimmed by 0 bases and 5 bases, with 13 bases remaining between them. Per germline, CDR1 MNHNS and CDR2 SASEGT. This CDR3 has 15 amino acids. This CDR3 reads CASSEAFGRDYGYTF. The CDR3 DNA sequence: TGTGCCAGCAGTGAAGCGTTTGGCAGAGATTATGGCTACACCTTC.

This clone occurred once. V is TRBV6-2 or TRBV6-3 and J is TRBJ2-7; 11 bases are shared with TRBD1. Trimming took 6 bases from V and 6 from J; bases not matched to a gene: 10. The CDR3 spans 15 residues. CDR1 is MNHEY, CDR2 SVGEGT, per germline. The CDR3 loop reads CASSRFGQGAFEQYF. Here the CDR3 DNA reads TGTGCCAGCAGCCGTTTCGGACAGGGGGCTTTCGAGCAGTACTTC.

The V gene is TRBV5-4, the J gene TRBJ2-5; D might be TRBD2 (7 bases). Germline V gene data show CDR1 as SGHNT and CDR2 as YYREEE (reference sequence). With 4 bases removed from V and 0 bases from J, the gap between germline ends came to 13 bases. CDR3 size: 15 residues. The CDR3 loop reads CASSHRRGHQETQYF. The CDR3 DNA follows: TGTGCCAGCAGCCACCGGCGGGGGCACCAAGAGACCCAGTACTTC.

As DNA, the CDR3 is TGTGCCAGCAGTCCGGTCATCTATGGCTACACCTTC. It translates to CASSPVIYGYTF. The chain carries TRBV2 and TRBJ1-2, with unresolved D. Trimming took 5 bases from V and 4 from J, leaving 8 bases between them. CDR1 SNHLY and CDR2 FYNNEI come from the germline V gene. CDR3 size: 12 residues.

The V gene is TRBV6-5, the J gene TRBJ1-5; D ambiguous. V shed 6 bases and J shed 7 bases, with 13 bases lying between them. There are 13 residues in the CDR3. Per the germline V gene, CDR1 is MNHEY and CDR2 is SVGAGI. This chain's CDR3 is CASSRDQYQPQHF. CDR3 nucleotide sequence: TGTGCCAGCAGCCGAGACCAATACCAGCCCCAGCATTTT.

This clone has only one observation. The rearrangement links TRBV30 to TRBJ2-5; D is possibly TRBD2 (7 bases). The CDR3 has 15 residues. Trimming took 2 bases from V and 4 from J, leaving 17 bases between them. Germline V gives CDR1 GTSNPN, CDR2 SVGIG (reference sequence). CDR3 residues: CAWSRPGGKGETQYF. Written as DNA, the CDR3 is TGTGCCTGGAGTAGGCCGGGGGGCAAGGGAGAGACCCAGTACTTC. Based on the CDR3 plus reference TRBV30 and TRBJ2-5, the full variable domain is SQTIHQWPATLVQPVGSPLSLECTVEGTSNPNLYWYRQAAGRGLQLLFYSVGIGQISSEVPQNLSASRPQDRQFILSSKKLLLSDSGFYLCAWSRPGGKGETQYFGPGTRLLVL.